Listed below are T cell receptor beta chains from one sample, sequenced in a study of T cells in Graves' hyperthyroidism and ophthalmopathy. TCRdb itself ran the multiplex PCR reads through MiXCR, one entry per CDR3 protein. In the table there are around 580,000 distinct CDR3 sequences, around 17% of which are singletons. Input material: blood. Receptor source: a young woman with Graves' hyperthyroidism. Both conserved end residues are part of each CDR3. D genes are given only for firm matches. Only some rows state a clone size, as once, few, many or a class for expanded clones.

v_call	clone_size	j_call	d_call	cdr3_aa	cdr3_nt
TRBV18	few	TRBJ1-5	.	CASSPVGLSRGDQPQHF	TGTGCCAGCTCACCAGTGGGCCTTAGTCGGGGTGATCAGCCCCAGCATTTT
TRBV7-2	.	TRBJ2-4	.	CASSLHQGGNIQYF	TGTGCCAGCAGCTTACACCAAGGGGGAAACATTCAGTACTTC
TRBV28	many	TRBJ2-1	TRBD1	CASRKSGGNEQFF	TGTGCCAGCAGGAAATCAGGGGGCAATGAGCAGTTCTTC
TRBV11-1	many	TRBJ1-1	.	CASSFRWTENTEAFF	TGTGCCAGCAGCTTTCGGTGGACAGAGAACACTGAAGCTTTCTTT
TRBV30	many	TRBJ2-4	.	CAWSVGRLAKNIQYF	TGTGCCTGGAGTGTCGGGAGACTAGCCAAAAACATTCAGTACTTC
TRBV30	.	TRBJ1-4	.	CAWSAGPNEKLFF	TGTGCCTGGAGTGCCGGACCTAATGAAAAACTGTTTTTT
TRBV20-1	many	TRBJ2-1	TRBD2	CSARDPGGDTSEQFF	TGCAGTGCTAGGGACCCGGGGGGGGATACGAGTGAGCAGTTCTTC
TRBV28	many	TRBJ1-2	.	CASSLGGPRVYGYTF	TGTGCCAGCAGCCTTGGCGGGCCCAGGGTCTATGGCTACACCTTC
TRBV19	.	TRBJ2-4	.	CLLDRFKNIQYF	TGCCTACTCGACAGATTTAAAAACATTCAGTACTTC
TRBV6-2/TRBV6-3	many	TRBJ2-6	.	CASSYNLVAAGANVLTF	TGTGCCAGCAGTTACAACCTCGTCGCCGCTGGGGCCAACGTCCTGACTTTC
TRBV28	.	TRBJ1-5	TRBD1	CASSKAGGAVQPQHF	TGTGCCAGCAGTAAAGCAGGGGGCGCAGTTCAGCCCCAGCATTTT
TRBV20-1	many	TRBJ2-1	.	CSARGFRGEQFF	TGCAGTGCTAGAGGATTTAGGGGTGAGCAGTTCTTC
TRBV14	few	TRBJ1-6	.	CASSLGFSSYNSPLHF	TGTGCCAGCAGCCTTGGGTTCAGCTCCTATAATTCACCCCTCCACTTT
TRBV18	.	TRBJ2-1	TRBD2	CASSPPGAGARGNEQFF	TGTGCCAGCTCACCACCCGGAGCGGGAGCGCGTGGCAATGAGCAGTTCTTC
TRBV3-1	.	TRBJ2-7	.	CASSQGWGGAGLYEQYF	TGTGCCAGCAGCCAAGGATGGGGTGGGGCAGGACTCTACGAGCAGTACTTC
TRBV7-2	few	TRBJ2-2	.	CASQLRGLSTGELFF	TGTGCCAGCCAACTGCGGGGGCTTTCCACCGGGGAGCTGTTTTTT
TRBV7-2	.	TRBJ2-2	TRBD2	CASSSSREGTGELFF	TGTGCCAGCAGCTCCTCCAGGGAGGGCACCGGGGAGCTGTTTTTT
TRBV6-2/TRBV6-3	once	TRBJ2-1	TRBD2	CASSYFGGSNEQFF	TGTGCCAGCAGTTACTTCGGCGGGAGCAATGAGCAGTTCTTC
TRBV11-2	many	TRBJ2-3	.	CASSFYRVGSNTDTQYF	TGTGCCAGCAGCTTTTACAGGGTTGGGAGTAATACAGATACGCAGTATTTT
TRBV20-1	.	TRBJ1-6	.	CSASLGGDYNSPLHF	TGCAGTGCTAGCCTGGGGGGGGACTATAATTCACCCCTCCACTTT
TRBV7-3	many	TRBJ1-5	TRBD1	CASSSDRDWAQPQHF	TGTGCCAGCAGCTCAGACAGGGATTGGGCTCAGCCCCAGCATTTT
TRBV25-1	many	TRBJ2-7	.	CASSDHDYEQYF	TGTGCCAGCAGTGATCATGACTACGAGCAGTACTTC
TRBV12-5	few	TRBJ1-1	TRBD1	CASAPVRDPGQGLPEAFF	TGTGCTAGTGCCCCCGTAAGGGACCCGGGACAGGGGCTTCCTGAAGCTTTCTTT
TRBV7-2	many	TRBJ1-1	TRBD1	CASSLEPLTGGTEAFF	TGTGCCAGCAGCTTAGAGCCGTTGACAGGGGGCACTGAAGCTTTCTTT
TRBV7-9	many	TRBJ2-3	TRBD1	CASSQLDRATDTQYF	TGTGCCAGCAGCCAACTAGACAGGGCCACAGATACGCAGTATTTT
TRBV11-2	few	TRBJ2-7	TRBD2	CASSLDRASGYEQYF	TGTGCCAGCAGCTTAGATCGGGCTAGCGGGTACGAGCAGTACTTC
TRBV5-1	few	TRBJ2-4	TRBD2	CASSPEAGPLGIQYF	TGCGCCAGCAGTCCTGAAGCGGGACCCTTAGGCATTCAGTACTTC
TRBV11-2	many	TRBJ2-7	TRBD1	CASSPRRATGGPYEQYF	TGTGCCAGCAGCCCACGAAGGGCGACAGGGGGACCCTACGAGCAGTACTTC
TRBV28	many	TRBJ2-1	TRBD1	CASRTGGYNEQFF	TGTGCCAGCAGGACAGGGGGCTACAATGAGCAGTTCTTC
TRBV20-1	few	TRBJ1-5	.	CSAIGQVNQPQHF	TGCAGTGCTATCGGTCAAGTCAATCAGCCCCAGCATTTT
TRBV20-1	many	TRBJ1-2	.	CSADHKGENYGYTF	TGCAGTGCCGACCATAAGGGGGAGAACTATGGCTACACCTTC
TRBV5-5	.	TRBJ2-2	.	CASSRQSVGGHSYTGELFF	TGTGCCAGCAGCCGACAGAGTGTGGGAGGCCATAGTTACACCGGGGAGCTGTTTTTT
TRBV5-5	.	TRBJ1-5	.	CASSSRWGVSNQPQHF	TGTGCCAGCAGCTCCCGTTGGGGAGTTAGCAATCAGCCCCAGCATTTT
TRBV20-1	.	TRBJ1-2	TRBD1	CSARQGSNYGYTF	TGCAGTGCTCGACAGGGTTCTAACTATGGCTACACCTTC
TRBV3-1	many	TRBJ1-1	.	CASSQEARGPEAFF	TGTGCCAGCAGCCAAGAAGCCAGGGGCCCTGAAGCTTTCTTT
TRBV6-2/TRBV6-3	many	TRBJ2-1	.	CASSRTESYNEQFF	TGTGCCAGCAGCAGGACAGAGTCCTACAATGAGCAGTTCTTC
TRBV20-1	many	TRBJ1-5	.	CSVRDNNQPQHF	TGCAGTGTCCGGGACAACAATCAGCCCCAGCATTTT
TRBV5-1	many	TRBJ2-1	.	CASSYGTLDEQFF	TGCGCCAGCAGCTATGGGACTCTAGATGAGCAGTTCTTC
TRBV27	.	TRBJ2-1	.	CASSLVVGRNEQFF	TGTGCCAGCAGTTTAGTAGTTGGAAGGAATGAGCAGTTCTTC
TRBV12-3/TRBV12-4	many	TRBJ2-5	.	CASSQGGQETQYF	TGTGCCAGCAGCCAGGGGGGACAAGAGACCCAGTACTTC